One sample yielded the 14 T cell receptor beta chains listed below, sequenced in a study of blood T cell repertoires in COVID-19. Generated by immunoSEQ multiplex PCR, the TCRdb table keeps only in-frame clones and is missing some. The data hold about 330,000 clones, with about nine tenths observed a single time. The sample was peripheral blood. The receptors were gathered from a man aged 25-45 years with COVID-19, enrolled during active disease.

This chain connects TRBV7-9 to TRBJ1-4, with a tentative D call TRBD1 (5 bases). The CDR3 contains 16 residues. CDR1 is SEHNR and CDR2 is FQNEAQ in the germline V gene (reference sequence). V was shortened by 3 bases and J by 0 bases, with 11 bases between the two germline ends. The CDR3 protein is CASSFHRTSTNEKLFF. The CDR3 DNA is TGTGCCAGCAGCTTTCACAGGACCTCAACTAATGAAAAACTGTTTTTT.

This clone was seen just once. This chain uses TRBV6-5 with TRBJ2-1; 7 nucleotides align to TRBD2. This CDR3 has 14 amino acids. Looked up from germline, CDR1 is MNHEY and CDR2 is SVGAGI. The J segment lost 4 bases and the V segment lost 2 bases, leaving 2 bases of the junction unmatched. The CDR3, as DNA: TGTGCCAGCAGTTACGAGCGGGGTTACAATGAGCAGTTCTTC. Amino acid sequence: CASSYERGYNEQFF.

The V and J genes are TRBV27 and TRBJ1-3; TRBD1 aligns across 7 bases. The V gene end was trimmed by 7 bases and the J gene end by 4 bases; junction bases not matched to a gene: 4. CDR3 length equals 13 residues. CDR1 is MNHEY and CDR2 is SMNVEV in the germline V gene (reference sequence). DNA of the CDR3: TGTGCCAGCATCTCGACAGGGGGAAACACCATATATTTT. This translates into CASISTGGNTIYF.

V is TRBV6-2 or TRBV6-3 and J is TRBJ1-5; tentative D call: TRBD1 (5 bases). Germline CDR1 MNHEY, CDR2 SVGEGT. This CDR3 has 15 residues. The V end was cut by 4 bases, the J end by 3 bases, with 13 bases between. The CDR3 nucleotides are TGTGCCAGCAGTTGGATGGTACAGGTCAATCAGCCCCAGCATTTT. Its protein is CASSWMVQVNQPQHF.

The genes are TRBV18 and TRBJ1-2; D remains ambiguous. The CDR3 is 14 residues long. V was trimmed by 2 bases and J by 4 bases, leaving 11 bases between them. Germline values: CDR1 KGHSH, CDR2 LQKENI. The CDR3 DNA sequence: TGTGCCAGCTCACCAGGGCAGCCGATCTATGGCTACACCTTC. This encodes CASSPGQPIYGYTF.

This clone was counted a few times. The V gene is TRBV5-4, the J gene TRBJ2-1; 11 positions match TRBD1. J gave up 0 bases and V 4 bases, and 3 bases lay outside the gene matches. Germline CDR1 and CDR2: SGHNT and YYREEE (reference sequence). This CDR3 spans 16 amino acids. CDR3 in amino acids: CASSAGQGASYNEQFF. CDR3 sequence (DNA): TGTGCCAGCAGCGCCGGACAGGGGGCCTCCTACAATGAGCAGTTCTTC.

This CDR3 is CASSGTGPPQNYGYTF. The DNA for the CDR3 is TGTGCCAGCAGCGGGACAGGGCCCCCTCAGAACTATGGCTACACCTTC. V is TRBV7-9 and J is TRBJ1-2; 9 nucleotides line up with TRBD1. CDR3 length: 16 amino acids. Germline CDR1 and CDR2: SEHNR and FQNEAQ (reference sequence). Trimming cost V 5 bases and J 2 bases; bases outside gene matches: 9.

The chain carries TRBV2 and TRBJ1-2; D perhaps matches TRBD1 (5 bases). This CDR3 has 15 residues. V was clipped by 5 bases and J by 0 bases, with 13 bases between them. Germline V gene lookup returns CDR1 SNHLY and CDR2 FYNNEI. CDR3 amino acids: CASSRPDTSNYGYTF. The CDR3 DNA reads TGTGCCAGCAGTAGACCGGACACCTCTAACTATGGCTACACCTTC. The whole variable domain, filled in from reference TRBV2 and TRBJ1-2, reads EPEVTQTPSHQVTQMGQEVILRCVPISNHLYFYWYRQILGQKVEFLVSFYNNEISEKSEIFDDQFSVERPDGSNFTLKIRSTKLEDSAMYFCASSRPDTSNYGYTFGSGTRLTVV.

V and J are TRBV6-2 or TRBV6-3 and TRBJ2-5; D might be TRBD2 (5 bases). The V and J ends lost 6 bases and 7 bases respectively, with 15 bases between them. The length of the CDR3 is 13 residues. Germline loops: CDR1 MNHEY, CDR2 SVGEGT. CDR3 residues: CASSATSGVTQYF. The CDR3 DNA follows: TGTGCCAGCAGCGCTACTAGTGGAGTGACCCAGTACTTC.

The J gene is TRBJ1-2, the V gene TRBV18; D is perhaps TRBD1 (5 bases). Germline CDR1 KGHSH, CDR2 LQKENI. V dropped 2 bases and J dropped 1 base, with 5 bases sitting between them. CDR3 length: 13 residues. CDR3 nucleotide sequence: TGTGCCAGCTCACCAGACAGTAACTATGGCTACACCTTC. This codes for CASSPDSNYGYTF.

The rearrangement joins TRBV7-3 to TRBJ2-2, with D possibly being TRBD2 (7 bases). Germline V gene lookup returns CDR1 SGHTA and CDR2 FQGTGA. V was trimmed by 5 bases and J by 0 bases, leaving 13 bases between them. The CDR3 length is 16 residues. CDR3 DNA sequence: TGTGCCAGCAGCCCGAACGGGGGGCCGAACACCGGGGAGCTGTTTTTT. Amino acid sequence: CASSPNGGPNTGELFF.

In DNA form, the CDR3 reads TGTGCCAGCAGTGAAGCGATGAATTTCAGGTACAATGAGCAGTTCTTC. Its translation: CASSEAMNFRYNEQFF. The chain joins TRBV6-1 to TRBJ2-1; D remains unclear. Trimming stripped 0 bases from V and 4 bases from J, with 13 bases between. Germline assignment: CDR1 MNHNS and CDR2 SASEGT. This CDR3 has 16 residues.

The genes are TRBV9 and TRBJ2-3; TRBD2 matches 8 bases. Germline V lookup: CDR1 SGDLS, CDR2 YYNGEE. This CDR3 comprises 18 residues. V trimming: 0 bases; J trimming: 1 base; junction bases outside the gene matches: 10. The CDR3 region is CASSVAGGGAGGTDTQYF. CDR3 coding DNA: TGTGCCAGCAGCGTAGCGGGAGGGGGAGCGGGAGGCACAGATACGCAGTATTTT.

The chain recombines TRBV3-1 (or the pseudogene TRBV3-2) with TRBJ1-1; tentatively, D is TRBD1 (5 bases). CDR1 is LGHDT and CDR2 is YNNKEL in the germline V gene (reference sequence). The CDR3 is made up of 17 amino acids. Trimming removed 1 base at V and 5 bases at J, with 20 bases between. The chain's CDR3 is CASSQGTPPRGWTEAFF. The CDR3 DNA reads TGTGCCAGCAGCCAAGGAACTCCCCCTAGGGGTTGGACTGAAGCTTTCTTT.